This TCR beta chain was captured in a study of blood T cell repertoires in COVID-19. Looking at the study overall: Acute and convalescent COVID-19 samples came from the United States, Italy and Spain. In each case, the material was cDNA or gDNA derived from T cells, B-cell-depleted T cells, or PBMCs.

Authors' analysis steps: Amplification of reference gene primers was used by the study to estimate nucleated cell counts. Libraries were prepared by immunoSEQ multiplex PCR; TCRdb keeps only in-frame clonotypes and omits some of them. V and J calls and clone size come straight from that table; D and trimming were deduced from the DNA. The sample consists of about 35,000 clones, approximately 80% of them appearing once. V shed 1 base and J shed 3 bases, with 21 bases lying between them. This CDR3 spans 18 amino acids. Germline V lookup: CDR1 MGHRA, CDR2 YSYEKL. This rearrangement joins TRBV4-1 to TRBJ1-2; maybe TRBD1 (5 bases). Sequences were obtained from peripheral blood. This sequence was found in a human donor in a cohort sampled during active COVID-19. The CDR3: CASSQVGARRAFHYGYTF. In DNA form, the CDR3 reads TGCGCCAGCAGCCAAGTCGGGGCACGGAGGGCGTTTCACTATGGCTACACCTTC.